This is a list of T cell receptor beta chains from one sample in a study of Graves' ophthalmopathy and Graves' hyperthyroidism. From the multiplex PCR reads, TCRdb called clonotypes with MiXCR, one entry per CDR3 protein. The sample yields more than 1,000,000 distinct CDR3 sequences, less than 45% seen once. Sequencing was done on a sample of peripheral blood or thyroid tissue (not recorded which). The source is an adult man with Graves' hyperthyroidism. CDR3s include the opening cysteine and the closing phenylalanine or tryptophan. The order of the fields is D gene, V gene, J gene, clone size, CDR3 protein, CDR3 DNA. The D gene is left open where the match is weak. Only some rows state a clone size, as once, few, many or a class for expanded clones.

D: -; V: TRBV10-3; J: TRBJ2-7; size: -; CDR3: CASSRSLVGNEQYF; DNA: TGTGCCAGCAGTCGGTCCTTGGTAGGAAACGAGCAGTACTTC
D: TRBD2; V: TRBV5-5; J: TRBJ2-7; size: -; CDR3: CASSQVGTSVTYEQYF; DNA: TGCGCCAGCAGCCAAGTGGGGACTAGCGTAACCTACGAGCAGTACTTC
D: TRBD2; V: TRBV24-1; J: TRBJ2-3; size: -; CDR3: CATSHWGGGAGTDTQYF; DNA: TGTGCCACCAGCCACTGGGGCGGGGGGGCCGGAACAGATACGCAGTATTTT
D: -; V: TRBV20-1; J: TRBJ1-2; size: many; CDR3: CSARLTYLYGYTF; DNA: TGCAGTGCCAGACTCACCTACCTCTATGGCTACACCTTC
D: -; V: TRBV20-1; J: TRBJ2-7; size: -; CDR3: CSAIPAGRSSYEQYF; DNA: TGCAGTGCTATCCCGGCGGGACGGAGCTCCTACGAGCAGTACTTC
D: -; V: TRBV5-1; J: TRBJ2-7; size: few; CDR3: CASSLQRMSYEQYF; DNA: TGCGCCAGCAGCTTGCAGAGGATGTCCTACGAGCAGTACTTC
D: TRBD1; V: TRBV11-3; J: TRBJ2-7; size: once; CDR3: CASSKRARTGKYEQYF; DNA: TGTGCCAGCAGCAAGCGCGCCCGGACAGGGAAGTACGAGCAGTACTTC
D: -; V: TRBV7-9; J: TRBJ2-2; size: -; CDR3: CASSLDIHAGELFF; DNA: TGTGCCAGCAGCTTAGATATTCACGCCGGGGAGCTGTTTTTT
D: TRBD2; V: TRBV5-1; J: TRBJ2-7; size: -; CDR3: CASSPPRGGSSYEQYF; DNA: TGCGCCAGCAGCCCTCCACGGGGCGGGAGCTCCTACGAGCAGTACTTC
D: TRBD1; V: TRBV11-2; J: TRBJ1-2; size: many; CDR3: CASSLEGDREIYGYTF; DNA: TGTGCCAGCAGCTTAGAGGGGGACAGAGAAATCTATGGCTACACCTTC
D: TRBD2; V: TRBV20-1; J: TRBJ2-7; size: -; CDR3: CSGTTLSGSLFYEQYF; DNA: TGCAGTGGAACTACACTGAGCGGGAGCTTGTTCTACGAGCAGTACTTC
D: -; V: TRBV20-1; J: TRBJ2-7; size: -; CDR3: CSSGTPESYEQYF; DNA: TGCAGTTCCGGGACACCCGAATCTTACGAGCAGTACTTC
D: -; V: TRBV2; J: TRBJ1-2; size: -; CDR3: CASSVGGSVSFDTF; DNA: TGTGCCAGCAGTGTGGGGGGATCGGTATCTTTCGACACCTTC
D: TRBD1; V: TRBV2; J: TRBJ1-2; size: -; CDR3: CASTGTGFGYTF; DNA: TGTGCCAGCACCGGGACAGGGTTCGGCTACACCTTC
D: -; V: TRBV20-1; J: TRBJ1-3; size: few; CDR3: CSARGVNSGNTIYF; DNA: TGCAGTGCTAGAGGAGTTAACTCTGGAAACACCATATATTTT
D: -; V: TRBV7-9; J: TRBJ2-7; size: many; CDR3: CASSPRTVRRWEQYF; DNA: TGTGCCAGCAGCCCCCGGACAGTCAGGCGATGGGAGCAGTACTTC
D: TRBD1; V: TRBV6-6; J: TRBJ1-1; size: few; CDR3: CASRSYRGRNTEAFF; DNA: TGTGCCAGCAGGTCCTACAGGGGGAGGAACACTGAAGCTTTCTTT
D: TRBD1; V: TRBV12-3/TRBV12-4; J: TRBJ2-5; size: few; CDR3: CASSSRGTGGETQYF; DNA: TGTGCCAGCAGTTCCCGAGGGACAGGGGGAGAGACCCAGTACTTC
D: TRBD1; V: TRBV2; J: TRBJ1-5; size: many; CDR3: CASSGTTGTGNQPQHF; DNA: TGTGCCAGCAGTGGGACCACCGGGACAGGGAATCAGCCCCAGCATTTT
D: TRBD1; V: TRBV11-2; J: TRBJ1-2; size: -; CDR3: CASSLGDSPYGYTF; DNA: TGTGCCAGCAGCTTGGGGGACAGCCCCTATGGCTACACCTTC
D: TRBD1; V: TRBV7-2; J: TRBJ1-4; size: -; CDR3: CASSRYRGLEEKLFF; DNA: TGTGCCAGCAGCCGCTACAGGGGGCTAGAGGAAAAACTGTTTTTT
D: -; V: TRBV10-3; J: TRBJ2-5; size: many; CDR3: CAIRTQGYQETQYF; DNA: TGTGCCATCAGGACGCAGGGGTACCAAGAGACCCAGTACTTC
D: -; V: TRBV7-9; J: TRBJ1-1; size: many; CDR3: CASSLASYIGPGAFF; DNA: TGTGCCAGCAGCTTAGCCTCGTATATTGGCCCCGGGGCTTTCTTT
D: -; V: TRBV6-1; J: TRBJ2-7; size: -; CDR3: CASRPPGLDTYEQYF; DNA: TGTGCCAGCAGACCTCCGGGGTTGGATACCTACGAGCAGTACTTC
D: -; V: TRBV15; J: TRBJ2-7; size: few; CDR3: CATSRDGTASYEQYF; DNA: TGTGCCACCAGCAGAGATGGGACGGCCTCCTACGAGCAGTACTTC